A selection of T cell receptor beta chains follows, all from one sample in a study of T cell changes during pregnancy in multiple sclerosis. Some clones are missing from TCRdb's copy, which holds only in-frame ones; the method was immunoSEQ multiplex PCR. Of about 15,000 clones listed, roughly 84% are singletons. Sequences were derived from CD8+ T cells from peripheral blood mononuclear cells, sampled in the third trimester of pregnancy. These TCRs come from a female donor in good health, enrolled as a control in a pregnancy study. Each CDR3 is given with its conserved first and last residue. The order of the fields is clone size, CDR3 length, V gene, J gene, D gene, CDR3 protein, CDR3 DNA. A D gene is named only where the DNA matches it firmly. Size is omitted from some rows. Given values are once, few, many or a class for expanded clones.

.	13	TRBV30	TRBJ1-2	.	CAWSAVVIRGYTF	TGTGCCTGGAGTGCCGTAGTCATCCGAGGCTACACCTTC
.	14	TRBV5-1	TRBJ2-7	TRBD1	CASGPDRGFYEQYF	TGCGCCAGCGGGCCGGACAGGGGCTTCTACGAGCAGTACTTC
.	15	TRBV28	TRBJ1-5	.	CASRLSTVSNQPQHF	TGTGCCAGCAGGCTATCGACAGTTAGCAATCAGCCCCAGCATTTT
.	15	TRBV5-4	TRBJ1-6	.	CASSPGTSFGSPLHF	TGTGCCAGCAGTCCTGGGACTTCCTTCGGTTCACCCCTCCACTTT
.	15	TRBV10-2	TRBJ2-1	.	CASSEGRGMVDEQFF	TGCGCCAGCAGTGAAGGCAGGGGCATGGTGGATGAGCAGTTCTTC
.	15	TRBV15	TRBJ2-5	TRBD1	CATSPGPGGAETQYF	TGTGCCACCAGCCCTGGCCCAGGGGGCGCTGAGACCCAGTACTTC
.	14	TRBV30	TRBJ2-3	TRBD2	CAWSVLAASDTQYF	TGTGCCTGGAGTGTTCTAGCGGCCTCAGATACGCAGTATTTT
.	14	TRBV7-9	TRBJ2-3	TRBD2	CASSQTSGADTQYF	TGTGCCAGCAGCCAGACTAGCGGAGCAGATACGCAGTATTTT
.	16	TRBV27	TRBJ2-1	TRBD2	CASSSHRGLADNEQFF	TGTGCCAGCAGTTCCCACCGGGGACTAGCGGACAATGAGCAGTTCTTC
.	13	TRBV15	TRBJ2-7	.	CATSISGSHEQYF	TGTGCCACCAGTATCTCAGGGTCACACGAGCAGTACTTC
few	15	TRBV6-1	TRBJ2-1	.	CASSQDWGSYNEQFF	TGTGCCAGCAGTCAGGACTGGGGCTCCTACAATGAGCAGTTCTTC
.	13	TRBV6-5	TRBJ1-5	.	CASSFGLNQPQHF	TGTGCCAGCAGCTTCGGACTTAATCAGCCCCAGCATTTT
.	15	TRBV6-1	TRBJ2-7	.	CASSEVAEGPYEQYF	TGTGCCAGCAGTGAAGTGGCAGAGGGTCCCTACGAGCAGTACTTC
.	17	TRBV7-2	TRBJ2-2	TRBD2	CASSLGGLAGVAGELFF	TGTGCCAGCAGCTTAGGGGGACTAGCGGGGGTGGCCGGGGAGCTGTTTTTT
.	16	TRBV5-6	TRBJ2-1	TRBD1	CASSKGTGGGYNEQFF	TGTGCCAGCAGCAAAGGGACAGGGGGTGGGTACAATGAGCAGTTCTTC
few	13	TRBV19	TRBJ1-1	.	CASSISPNTEAFF	TGTGCCAGTAGTATTAGCCCGAACACTGAAGCTTTCTTT
.	16	TRBV15	TRBJ2-5	.	CATSLDRGEWQETQYF	TGTGCCACCAGCCTGGATCGTGGGGAGTGGCAAGAGACCCAGTACTTC
.	15	TRBV4-3	TRBJ2-7	.	CASSQDGGGAYEQYF	TGCGCCAGCAGCCAAGATGGGGGGGGCGCCTACGAGCAGTACTTC
.	16	TRBV7-8	TRBJ2-2	.	CALHRREQVSTGELFF	TGTGCCCTACATAGGCGCGAGCAGGTCTCCACCGGGGAGCTGTTTTTT
.	14	TRBV19	TRBJ2-1	TRBD2	CASLETSGKPEQFF	TGTGCCAGCCTTGAGACTAGCGGGAAGCCTGAGCAGTTCTTC
.	13	TRBV7-6	TRBJ1-1	.	CASIPRGGTEAFF	TGTGCCAGCATCCCGCGGGGCGGCACTGAAGCTTTCTTT
.	16	TRBV4-3	TRBJ1-1	TRBD1	CASSQDGEQGRWEAFF	TGCGCCAGCAGCCAAGACGGAGAACAGGGGAGATGGGAAGCTTTCTTT
.	12	TRBV28	TRBJ1-1	.	CASSSGDTEAFF	TGTGCCAGCAGTTCAGGGGACACTGAAGCTTTCTTT
.	16	TRBV14	TRBJ1-1	TRBD1	CASSQGSRGLGTEAFF	TGTGCCAGCAGCCAAGGTAGTAGGGGGCTGGGCACTGAAGCTTTCTTT
.	14	TRBV27	TRBJ2-5	.	CASSFGTPQETQYF	TGTGCCAGCAGTTTCGGGACACCTCAAGAGACCCAGTACTTC
.	15	TRBV19	TRBJ2-1	.	CASNLLELSYNEQFF	TGTGCCAGTAATCTACTAGAGCTCTCCTACAATGAGCAGTTCTTC
.	17	TRBV7-9	TRBJ1-3	.	CASSLPGSIFPGNTIYF	TGTGCCAGCAGCTTACCGGGTAGTATCTTCCCTGGAAACACCATATATTTT
.	15	TRBV7-9	TRBJ1-1	TRBD1	CASSSQGARGTEAFF	TGTGCCAGCAGCTCGCAGGGGGCAAGGGGGACTGAAGCTTTCTTT
.	16	TRBV4-2	TRBJ2-1	TRBD2	CASSQDAGGFYNEQFF	TGTGCCAGCAGCCAAGATGCGGGAGGGTTTTACAATGAGCAGTTCTTC
.	18	TRBV15	TRBJ2-7	TRBD2	CATSRDRGLAGGTYEQYF	TGTGCCACCAGCAGAGATCGGGGACTAGCGGGAGGGACCTACGAGCAGTACTTC
few	14	TRBV19	TRBJ1-3	.	CASSVSTTGNTIYF	TGTGCCAGTAGTGTATCGACAACTGGAAACACCATATATTTT
.	14	TRBV27	TRBJ2-1	.	CASATPTLYNEQFF	TGTGCCAGCGCCACTCCTACTCTCTACAATGAGCAGTTCTTC
.	16	TRBV14	TRBJ2-2	TRBD2	CASSHGSGIYTGELFF	TGTGCCAGCAGCCATGGTAGCGGGATCTACACCGGGGAGCTGTTTTTT
.	15	TRBV7-2	TRBJ1-2	TRBD1	CASSLNGQGAGGYTF	TGTGCCAGCAGCTTGAATGGACAGGGGGCGGGAGGCTACACCTTC
.	13	TRBV25-1	TRBJ2-1	.	CASSEYVEDEQFF	TGTGCCAGCAGTGAATACGTAGAGGATGAGCAGTTCTTC
.	15	TRBV27	TRBJ1-1	.	CASSLSRAMDTEAFF	TGTGCCAGCAGTTTGTCCCGAGCGATGGACACTGAAGCTTTCTTT
.	12	TRBV18	TRBJ2-1	.	CASSPPAAEQFF	TGTGCCAGCTCACCACCCGCCGCGGAGCAGTTCTTC
once	18	TRBV27	TRBJ1-5	TRBD1	CASSPQGALFDINQPQHF	TGTGCCAGCAGTCCGCAGGGGGCACTCTTTGATATCAATCAGCCCCAGCATTTT
.	13	TRBV9	TRBJ1-1	.	CASSVDGGTEAFF	TGTGCCAGCAGCGTAGATGGGGGGACTGAAGCTTTCTTT
.	14	TRBV6-5	TRBJ2-2	.	CASSLAGGNGELFF	TGTGCCAGCAGCTTAGCAGGAGGGAACGGGGAGCTGTTTTTT
.	15	TRBV5-1	TRBJ2-1	TRBD2	CASSLILAGFNEQFF	TGCGCCAGCAGCTTGATCCTAGCGGGGTTCAATGAGCAGTTCTTC
.	15	TRBV6-5	TRBJ2-3	TRBD2	CASSPGTSGTDTQYF	TGTGCCAGCAGTCCCGGGACTAGCGGGACAGATACGCAGTATTTT
.	18	TRBV27	TRBJ2-7	TRBD2	CASSPSPLKREGPYEQYF	TGTGCCAGCAGTCCTTCCCCCCTAAAGCGGGAGGGACCCTACGAGCAGTACTTC